The 30 T cell receptor beta chains below all came from one sample that was sequenced in a study of cytomegalovirus exposure and HLA in healthy donors. It was with 60 Vbeta and 13 Jbeta primers that the PCR ran. TCRdb's table, derived via immunoSEQ multiplex PCR, lists solely in-frame clones and lacks some. The sample comprises over 200,000 clones, approximately 87% of which are singletons, and around 1.2% rests with the top ten. Material: PBMCs. Every receptor here comes from a human donor in good health.

The chain is built from TRBV25-1 and TRBJ2-7; D is undetermined. Trimming shortened V by 3 bases and J by 3 bases, and 3 bases separated the two germline ends. The CDR3 contains 11 residues. CDR1 and CDR2 from the germline V gene are MGHDK and SYGVNS. The CDR3 sequence: CASSDHYEQYF. The CDR3 DNA reads TGTGCCAGCAGTGACCACTACGAGCAGTACTTC.

The rearrangement joins TRBV19 to TRBJ2-3; no reliable D call. This CDR3 region has 14 residues. V was shortened by 3 bases and J by 2 bases, with 9 bases between the two germline ends. Looked up from germline, CDR1 is LNHDA and CDR2 is SQIVND (reference sequence). The CDR3 DNA follows: TGTGCCAGTAGTATGGCCAGGTACACAGATACGCAGTATTTT. It translates to CASSMARYTDTQYF.

The chain couples TRBV2 to TRBJ2-5; possibly TRBD2 for D (5 bases). CDR3 size: 16 residues. Looked up from germline, CDR1 is SNHLY and CDR2 is FYNNEI. Trimming cost V 4 bases and J 7 bases, with 22 bases left between them. This chain's CDR3 is CASSGFGGFGVGTQYF. CDR3 coding DNA: TGTGCCAGCAGTGGGTTCGGCGGGTTCGGGGTGGGGACCCAGTACTTC.

The genes are TRBV10-3 and TRBJ1-2; 7 nucleotides agree with TRBD1. Germline V lookup: CDR1 ENHRY, CDR2 SYGVKD. The CDR3 runs to 15 residues. J lost 3 bases, V lost 8 bases, and 12 bases had no gene match. The CDR3: CAIEDRAAKDYGYTF. CDR3 DNA: TGTGCCATCGAAGACAGGGCGGCCAAGGACTATGGCTACACCTTC.

This chain uses TRBV5-6 with TRBJ2-7; 9 bases agree with TRBD1. V was clipped by 3 bases and J by 6 bases; unmatched bases: 10. The CDR3 consists of 15 residues. Germline lookup yields CDR1 SGHDT and CDR2 YYEEEE. The CDR3 loop is CASSSEYGTGTEQYF. The CDR3, as DNA: TGTGCCAGCAGCTCCGAATACGGGACAGGGACCGAGCAGTACTTC.

V is TRBV29-1 and J is TRBJ2-7, with 10 bases fitting TRBD2. The CDR3 has 12 residues. Germline V CDR1 and CDR2: SQVTM, ANQGSEA. Losses at the gene ends were 7 bases for V and 3 bases for J; bases not matched to a gene: 3. The CDR3 nucleotides are TGCAGCGCCCGGACTAGCGGCTACGAGCAGTACTTC. Translated, it gives CSARTSGYEQYF.

In the case of this clone: The same CDR3 can be traced to other DNA sequences in this sample. The chain links TRBV25-1 to TRBJ2-7; 7 positions agree with TRBD1. Germline lookup yields CDR1 MGHDK and CDR2 SYGVNS. The CDR3 loop spans 13 amino acids. Unmatched junction bases numbered 2, after V lost 3 bases and J lost 3 bases. In DNA form, the CDR3 reads TGTGCCAGCAGTGATCCAGGGGGCTACGAGCAGTACTTC. It encodes CASSDPGGYEQYF.

V and J are TRBV18 and TRBJ1-2; perhaps TRBD1 as D (5 bases). The germline CDR1 and CDR2 sequences are KGHSH and LQKENI. The CDR3 has 17 residues. V was shortened by 0 bases and J by 4 bases, with 18 bases between the two germline ends. This CDR3 reads CASSPPPPDTEFYGYTF. The CDR3 region has the DNA TGTGCCAGCTCACCACCACCTCCGGACACGGAATTCTATGGCTACACCTTC.

The chain employs TRBV6-6 and TRBJ2-5, with TRBD1 matching 9 bases. J lost 4 bases, V lost 4 bases, and 7 bases had no gene match. The CDR3 loop spans 15 amino acids. CDR1 is MNHNY, CDR2 SVGAGI, per germline (reference sequence). The chain's CDR3 is CASSLRTGGRETQYF. CDR3 nucleotide sequence: TGTGCCAGCAGTTTAAGAACAGGGGGCCGAGAGACCCAGTACTTC.

This chain joins TRBV7-9 and TRBJ2-5, with D tentatively TRBD2 (6 bases). The CDR3 consists of 13 residues. The germline V gene has CDR1 SEHNR and CDR2 FQNEAQ (reference sequence). V was shortened by 5 bases and J by 3 bases, with 10 bases between the two germline ends. The CDR3 DNA reads as TGTGCCAGCAGCCTGACTAGGAAAGAGACCCAGTACTTC. Translating gives CASSLTRKETQYF.

The chain recombines TRBV7-9 with TRBJ2-7, with 10 bases lining up with TRBD1. This CDR3 has 16 amino acids. The ends lost 5 bases at V and 4 bases at J; junction bases unmatched: 11. Looked up from germline, CDR1 is SEHNR and CDR2 is FQNEAQ (reference sequence). The CDR3 sequence is CASSPEPGQGIYEQYF. Written as DNA, the CDR3 is TGTGCCAGCAGCCCCGAACCGGGACAGGGGATATACGAGCAGTACTTC.

V and J are TRBV6-1 and TRBJ2-2, with D maybe TRBD1 (6 bases). V lost 8 bases, J lost 1 base, and 11 bases lay in between. The CDR3 length is 14 residues. The germline gives CDR1 MNHNS, CDR2 SASEGT. CDR3 nucleotides: TGTGCCAGCGGGACACTCCAGAACACCGGGGAGCTGTTTTTT. Its translation: CASGTLQNTGELFF.

The V gene is TRBV5-6, the J gene TRBJ1-2; D gene uncertain. The CDR3 covers 15 residues. Per germline, CDR1 SGHDT and CDR2 YYEEEE. V was cut by 1 base and J by 5 bases, with 15 bases left in between. For the CDR3, the DNA is TGTGCCAGCAGCTTGTGGTCTAGTACGGCTTATGGCTACACCTTC. Amino acids: CASSLWSSTAYGYTF.

Only a few counts were recorded for this clone. This chain joins TRBV7-2 and TRBJ2-1, with D possibly TRBD1 on 6 matching bases. Germline CDR1 SGHTA, CDR2 FQGNSA. V lost 3 bases, J lost 6 bases, and 9 bases lay in between. The CDR3 totals 13 residues. CDR3 in DNA: TGTGCCAGCAGCTTGGCCAGGGGCAATGAGCAGTTCTTC. Protein product: CASSLARGNEQFF.

The chain combines TRBV27 with TRBJ2-3; D is unclear. V shed 6 bases and J shed 1 base, with 5 bases lying between them. CDR1 is MNHEY, CDR2 SMNVEV, per germline (reference sequence). CDR3 size: 12 residues. CDR3 in amino acids: CASSRGTDTQYF. CDR3 sequence (DNA): TGTGCCAGCAGCCGGGGCACAGATACGCAGTATTTT.

CDR3 sequence (DNA): TGTGCCAGCAAGACAGCTAACTATGGCTACACCTTC. This sequence encodes CASKTANYGYTF. The rearrangement uses TRBV27 and TRBJ1-2, with a weak D call TRBD1 (5 bases). V lost 7 bases and J 0 bases, leaving 6 bases between the germline ends. The CDR3 consists of 12 residues. CDR1 MNHEY and CDR2 SMNVEV come from the germline V gene (reference sequence).

The chain recombines TRBV5-1 with TRBJ2-7, with 9 bases lining up with TRBD2. Per the germline V gene, CDR1 is SGHRS and CDR2 is YFSETQ. This CDR3 comprises 16 residues. V dropped 2 bases and J dropped 4; count of bases not matched to a gene: 10. DNA for the CDR3: TGCGCCAGCAGCTTAAACAGACTAGCGGCCCAATACGAGCAGTACTTC. Protein product: CASSLNRLAAQYEQYF.

This chain links TRBV7-9 with TRBJ1-1, with D maybe TRBD1 (6 bases). The CDR3 has 16 residues. Per germline, CDR1 SEHNR and CDR2 FQNEAQ (reference sequence). V lost 5 bases and J lost 4, with 20 bases in between. The CDR3 is CASSRSQQGKGTEAFF. The CDR3 coding sequence is TGTGCCAGCAGCCGGTCCCAACAGGGAAAGGGCACTGAAGCTTTCTTT.

The rearrangement uses TRBV6-1 and TRBJ2-7; no firm D call. Germline loops: CDR1 MNHNS, CDR2 SASEGT. This CDR3 contains 14 residues. V dropped 4 bases and J dropped 0 bases, with 10 bases sitting between them. The CDR3 spells CASSVSQTSYEQYF. The CDR3 DNA sequence: TGTGCCAGCAGTGTATCACAAACCTCCTACGAGCAGTACTTC.

V is TRBV6-1 and J is TRBJ1-2; 8 nucleotides match TRBD1. Per the germline V gene, CDR1 is MNHNS and CDR2 is SASEGT. The CDR3 is 15 residues long. Germline trimming cut 5 bases from V and 2 bases from J; bases unmatched to any gene: 7. The CDR3 reads CASSPARQGNYGYTF. CDR3 nucleotide sequence: TGTGCCAGCAGTCCCGCCCGACAGGGGAACTATGGCTACACCTTC.

The CDR3 loop is CASSPTSGFSSGANVLTF. CDR3 DNA sequence: TGTGCCAGCAGCCCGACTAGCGGGTTCTCTTCTGGGGCCAACGTCCTGACTTTC. The rearrangement joins TRBV2 to TRBJ2-6; 10 positions agree with TRBD2. With 6 bases clipped from V and 1 base from J, the junction kept 9 bases outside the gene matches. Germline assignment: CDR1 SNHLY and CDR2 FYNNEI. This CDR3 has 18 amino acids.

The genes are TRBV13 and TRBJ2-5; TRBD1 matches at 9 bases. Germline CDR1 reads PRHDT; CDR2 reads FYEKMQ (reference sequence). This CDR3 contains 14 residues. Germline trimming cut 5 bases from V and 1 base from J; bases unmatched to any gene: 2. DNA for the CDR3: TGTGCCAGCAGCGGGACAGGGCGCCAAGAGACCCAGTACTTC. It yields the protein CASSGTGRQETQYF.

Turning to this clone: At one end the junction does not follow the germline gene, possibly because of a read error. The chain is built from TRBV13 and TRBJ2-7; D is undetermined. Germline lookup yields CDR1 PRHDT and CDR2 FYEKMQ (reference sequence). The CDR3 runs to 14 residues. CDR3 loop: CASSVKGVSYERYF. CDR3 DNA: TGTGCCAGCAGCGTAAAAGGCGTTAGCTACGAGCGGTACTTC.

The CDR3 nucleotides read TGTGCCAGCAGCAGTGGCGGGGGGGAGACCCAGTACTTC. This codes for CASSSGGGETQYF. This chain uses TRBV5-6 with TRBJ2-5, with 8 bases identical to TRBD2. Germline trimming cut 4 bases from V and 5 bases from J; bases unmatched to any gene: 4. CDR3 length: 13 amino acids. From germline, CDR1 is SGHDT and CDR2 YYEEEE.

The chain links TRBV7-9 to TRBJ1-2, with unresolved D. CDR1 is SEHNR, CDR2 FQNEAQ, per germline (reference sequence). The germline V and J ends were trimmed by 4 bases and 0 bases, with 9 bases remaining between them. This CDR3 spans 14 amino acids. The CDR3 region is CASSSPRTNYGYTF. For the CDR3, the DNA is TGTGCCAGCAGCTCCCCTAGGACTAACTATGGCTACACCTTC.

The chain employs TRBV27 and TRBJ2-7; 12 bases agree with TRBD2. J was trimmed by 3 bases and V by 2 bases; bases with no gene match: 8. Germline CDR1 and CDR2: MNHEY and SMNVEV (reference sequence). This CDR3 contains 17 residues. CDR3 DNA: TGTGCCAGCAGTTTAACGGCTAGCGGGAGGGGAAGCTACGAGCAGTACTTC. Its translation: CASSLTASGRGSYEQYF.

The rearrangement uses TRBV27 and TRBJ1-5, with 7 bases fitting TRBD1. CDR3 size: 19 residues. J was trimmed by 1 base and V by 4 bases; bases with no gene match: 16. Germline assignment: CDR1 MNHEY and CDR2 SMNVEV (reference sequence). Written as DNA, the CDR3 is TGTGCCAGCAGTTACCCCAGGCCGAACCCGGACAGGAGCAATCAGCCCCAGCATTTT. The encoded protein is CASSYPRPNPDRSNQPQHF.

The chain employs TRBV5-1 and TRBJ2-7; 10 nucleotides match TRBD1. The germline V gene encodes CDR1 SGHRS and CDR2 YFSETQ. V lost 7 bases and J lost 6; bases outside the gene matches: 10. The CDR3 is 14 residues long. CDR3 sequence: CASGQTGGAGEQYF. The CDR3 region has the DNA TGCGCCAGCGGTCAGACAGGGGGCGCTGGCGAGCAGTACTTC.

The CDR3 reads CASSAGTKTDTQYF. The CDR3 bases are TGTGCCAGCAGCGCCGGGACTAAAACAGATACGCAGTATTTT. V is TRBV13 and J is TRBJ2-3, with 7 positions matching TRBD2. This CDR3 has 14 amino acids. Germline V gives CDR1 PRHDT, CDR2 FYEKMQ (reference sequence). Trimming at V came to 5 bases and at J to 3 bases, leaving 5 bases not matched to a gene.

The J gene is TRBJ2-1, the V gene TRBV5-4; 13 bases are shared with TRBD2. From germline, CDR1 is SGHNT and CDR2 YYREEE (reference sequence). The CDR3 spans 17 residues. The trim removed 4 bases at V and 4 bases at J, leaving 8 bases unmatched. CDR3 nucleotides: TGTGCCAGCAGCAAAGGACTAGCGGGAGACATTTACAATGAGCAGTTCTTC. This codes for CASSKGLAGDIYNEQFF.